The 21 T cell receptor beta chains below all came from one sample that was sequenced in a study of T cells in Graves' hyperthyroidism and ophthalmopathy. What was amplified from RNA transcripts were TCR beta CDR3 regions. The study used the HTBI primer set for a first-round RT-PCR of the TCR CDR3. TCRdb reprocessed the multiplex PCR reads via MiXCR and lists one record per CDR3 protein. The sample has about 340,000 distinct CDR3 sequences, about 20% seen once. The sample consisted of blood. The receptors originated from a woman between 45 and 60 years old with Graves' hyperthyroidism.

This clonotype was seen ten or more times. This chain uses TRBV2 with TRBJ2-1; D is perhaps TRBD1 (5 bases). This CDR3 is built from 13 residues. V lost 4 bases and J lost 5, with 9 bases in between. Germline CDR1 reads SNHLY; CDR2 reads FYNNEI. CDR3 protein: CASSVRTNNEQFF. DNA of the CDR3: TGTGCCAGCAGTGTGCGGACAAACAATGAGCAGTTCTTC.

The V gene is TRBV5-4, the J gene TRBJ2-5; 7 nucleotides agree with TRBD1. Per germline, CDR1 SGHNT and CDR2 YYREEE (reference sequence). V lost 1 base, J lost 10 bases, and 7 bases stayed unmatched. The CDR3 spans 13 residues. The CDR3 bases are TGTGCCAGCAGCTTGAGGGGGCCAGAAGTCCAGTACTTC. This sequence encodes CASSLRGPEVQYF.

This clonotype was counted a few times. V is TRBV28 and J is TRBJ2-4; D possibly corresponds to TRBD2 (6 bases). V shed 2 bases and J shed 3 bases, with 14 bases lying between them. In germline, CDR1 is MDHEN, CDR2 SYDVKM. The CDR3 sequence is 16 residues long. In DNA, the CDR3 is TGTGCCAGCAGTTTAACTTGGGGGGTCGTCAAAAACATTCAGTACTTC. It encodes CASSLTWGVVKNIQYF.

The J gene is TRBJ2-1, the V gene TRBV6-1; 11 bases align to TRBD2. CDR3 length: 15 amino acids. The germline V gene has CDR1 MNHNS and CDR2 SASEGT. V was clipped by 0 bases and J by 7 bases; unmatched bases: 2. CDR3 DNA: TGTGCCAGCAGTGAAGCGATAGCGGGGGGGAATGAGCAGTTCTTC. Translating it yields CASSEAIAGGNEQFF.

V gene TRBV5-1 combines with J gene TRBJ2-1; D unresolved. The CDR3 length is 12 residues. Germline V gene sequence: CDR1 SGHRS, CDR2 YFSETQ. V was shortened by 0 bases and J by 15 bases, with 13 bases between the two germline ends. In DNA form, the CDR3 reads TGCGCCAGCAGCTTGGTAGGTAGTTTAGCGTTCTTC. Protein product: CASSLVGSLAFF.

The V and J genes are TRBV7-8 and TRBJ1-5; D not resolved. This CDR3 contains 15 residues. Germline-derived CDR1 and CDR2 are SGHVS and FQNEAQ. The germline V and J ends were trimmed by 1 base and 0 bases, with 7 bases remaining between them. The CDR3 spells CASSLGRHSNQPQHF. The CDR3 DNA reads TGTGCCAGCAGCTTAGGACGGCATAGCAATCAGCCCCAGCATTTT.

This clonotype occurred many times. The chain uses TRBV24-1 and TRBJ1-2; perhaps TRBD1 as D (5 bases). Trimming cost V 7 bases and J 3 bases, with 11 bases left between them. The germline V gene encodes CDR1 KGHDR and CDR2 SFDVKD. The CDR3 extends over 13 amino acids. CDR3 bases: TGTGCCACCAGCCTGACAGCAGACTATGGCTACACCTTC. Translation gives CATSLTADYGYTF.

This clonotype has more than one count but fewer than ten. CDR3 protein: CASSRQGNAGYTF. In nucleotides, the CDR3 is TGTGCCAGCAGCCGGCAGGGCAACGCTGGCTACACCTTC. The rearrangement links TRBV9 to TRBJ1-2, with D maybe TRBD1 (5 bases). V was pared by 4 bases and J by 7 bases, with 14 bases between. This CDR3 region has 13 residues. The germline CDR1 and CDR2 sequences are SGDLS and YYNGEE.

V and J are TRBV4-1 and TRBJ1-1; the match to TRBD1 covers 8 bases. The V segment lost 3 bases and the J segment 4 bases; nucleotides outside the gene matches: 4. Germline V CDR1 and CDR2: MGHRA, YSYEKL. The CDR3 has 14 residues. The CDR3 DNA sequence: TGCGCCAGCAGCCAGCCAGGGGGCACCACTGAAGCTTTCTTT. Amino acid sequence: CASSQPGGTTEAFF.

The rearrangement links TRBV28 to TRBJ2-5, with D unresolved. The CDR3 runs to 14 residues. Germline V CDR1 and CDR2: MDHEN, SYDVKM. Trimming shortened V by 5 bases and J by 4 bases, and 14 bases separated the two germline ends. CDR3 DNA: TGTGCCAGCAGTCCCTCCGTAGCCCCAGAGACCCAGTACTTC. It encodes CASSPSVAPETQYF.

This clonotype was counted only a few times. An end of the junction does not agree with germline; a read error may underlie this. V is TRBV13 and J is TRBJ2-2, with TRBD1 matching 7 bases. The CDR3 length is 16 residues. Germline CDR1 and CDR2: PRHDT and FYEKMQ (reference sequence). CDR3 amino acids: CASSQQIWAGGGELFF. The CDR3 DNA reads as TGCGCCAGCAGCCAGCAAATCTGGGCAGGGGGCGGGGAGCTGTTTTTT.

Worth noting for this clonotype: This may arise from a read error, as a much more abundant clone is one base away. The gene calls are TRBV7-9 and TRBJ2-3; D gene uncertain. Per the germline V gene, CDR1 is SEHNR and CDR2 is FQNEAQ (reference sequence). The CDR3 is made up of 12 amino acids. The CDR3 coding sequence is TGTGCCAGCAGCTTCGAGGCAGATACGCGGTATTTT. Translating it yields CASSFEADTRYF.

This clonotype was picked up a small number of times. V gene TRBV11-2 combines with J gene TRBJ2-7; D unclear. The CDR3 has 12 residues. The germline V and J ends were trimmed by 2 bases and 4 bases, with 6 bases remaining between them. Germline-derived CDR1 and CDR2 are SGHAT and FQNNGV. This CDR3 reads CASSLIPYEQYV. The CDR3 DNA reads TGTGCCAGCAGCTTAATTCCGTACGAGCAGTACGTC.

This clonotype was counted a few times. The CDR3 region has the DNA TGTGCCAGCAGCTCTTTACAGGCCGTTTATGGCTACACCTTC. Its translation: CASSSLQAVYGYTF. The chain has TRBV7-9 and TRBJ1-2; D is possibly TRBD1 (5 bases). The CDR3 is 14 amino acids. V was pared by 4 bases and J by 5 bases, with 14 bases between. CDR1 is SEHNR and CDR2 is FQNEAQ in the germline V gene (reference sequence).

The rearrangement joins TRBV28 to TRBJ1-4, with 7 bases identical to TRBD1. The CDR3 is made up of 14 amino acids. Germline trimming cut 5 bases from V and 6 bases from J; bases unmatched to any gene: 6. CDR1 is MDHEN and CDR2 is SYDVKM in the germline V gene. DNA of the CDR3: TGTGCCAGCAGTACCCCCGGGACAGATGAAAAACTGTTTTTT. This translates into CASSTPGTDEKLFF.

A word on this clonotype: A much bigger clone sits one base away, suggesting this may be a read error. The rearrangement joins TRBV9 to TRBJ1-2; TRBD1 might be the D (5 bases). From germline, CDR1 is SGDLS and CDR2 YYNGEE. Trimming removed 0 bases from V and 4 bases from J, with 13 bases in between. CDR3 length: 15 amino acids. Written as DNA, the CDR3 is TGTGCCAGCAGCGTAGGAGGGGTCGCGGTCTATGGCTACACCTTC. It yields the protein CASSVGGVAVYGYTF.

The chain uses TRBV12-3 or TRBV12-4 and TRBJ2-7; D is possibly TRBD1 or TRBD2 (5 bases each). Judging by the DNA end, TRBJ2-1 fits better; the J call may be wrong. The length of the CDR3 is 13 residues. The CDR3 DNA is TGTGCCAGCAGCTACTGGGACGACTACGAGCAGTTCTTC. This translates into CASSYWDDYEQFF.

This clonotype was observed at least ten times. The chain combines TRBV2 with TRBJ1-2; D is ambiguous. The germline V gene encodes CDR1 SNHLY and CDR2 FYNNEI. V was cut by 10 bases and J by 8 bases, with 17 bases left in between. This CDR3 has 12 amino acids. CDR3 sequence (DNA): TGTGCCAACCTCGCGCCCCCATTAGGCTACACCTTC. Translated, it gives CANLAPPLGYTF.

Remarks on this clonotype: A read error is possible here, since a much larger clone lies one base away. The limits of the CDR3 on the DNA are not certain, so only TCRdb's listed CDR3 is given. The CDR3 protein is CASSLIVGTGAPGTLERYF. This chain uses TRBV11-2 with TRBJ2-7; the D call TRBD1 from the table was never checked on the DNA. The CDR3 contains 19 residues when both ends are counted. Germline V CDR1 and CDR2: SGHAT, FQNNGV.

A word on this clonotype: This may come from a read error, since a much larger clone is one base off. The chain joins TRBV20-1 to TRBJ1-1; the D gene is possibly TRBD1 (5 bases). V was clipped by 3 bases and J by 4 bases, with 12 bases between them. Germline loops: CDR1 DFQATT, CDR2 SNEGSKA (reference sequence). This CDR3 has 13 residues. CDR3 DNA sequence: TGCAGTGCTAGTAGGAATCAGGGCACTGAAGCTTTCTTT. Translating it yields CSASRNQGTEAFF.

In this sample, this clonotype turned up a few times. The chain uses TRBV10-3 and TRBJ2-3; D gene uncertain. The ends were cut back, 2 bases at V and 8 bases at J, with 11 bases in the middle. The CDR3 consists of 13 residues. Germline CDR1 reads ENHRY; CDR2 reads SYGVKD. Here the CDR3 DNA reads TGTGCCATCAGTGAGGGGCTAGTGGGTACGCAGTATTTT. It yields the protein CAISEGLVGTQYF.